This T cell receptor (beta chain) is from a study of identical twins. The CDR3 runs 15 residues. V lost 3 bases to trimming and J lost 0 bases; unmatched junction nucleotides: 5. Germline loops: CDR1 LGHNA, CDR2 YNFKEQ. Template switching (which added a universal primer site) was used, and cDNA carried unique molecular identifiers. TCRdb re-called the 5' RACE reads with MiXCR, one entry per CDR3 protein. The table includes 200,000 to 250,000 distinct CDR3 sequences, about 11% detected once. This clonotype has only a few counts. V usage is TRBV4-2 and J usage is TRBJ2-7; 7 nucleotides align to TRBD1. The sample was memory T cells sorted from blood. This TCR was recovered from a man in his fifties in good health. The CDR3 nucleotides read TGTGCCAGCAGCCAGGACGACAGGGCCTCCTACGAGCAGTACTTC. Residues: CASSQDDRASYEQYF.